A single T cell receptor beta chain is shown here with its context. Its antigen is not known. The CDR3 covers 17 residues. Looked up from germline, CDR1 is SGHDT and CDR2 is YYEEEE. The junction had 11 bases not matched to a gene; V was cut back by 0 bases and J by 4 bases. These data originate in a study of cytomegalovirus exposure and HLA in healthy donors. Whole-study context: In an earlier analysis, 90 million to 130 million unique TCR beta sequences were found from 150 million to 200 million T cells. Roughly four fifths of 300 to 450 genotyped donors fell in the Caucasian-associated ancestry cluster. Study findings and constraints: In vitro experiments confirmed that a few CMV-associated chains were specific for CMV antigens. HLA allele associations emerged for about 16,000 TCR beta sequences in a later analysis, at 0.05 false discovery rate.

With 60 Vbeta and 13 Jbeta primers, the PCR was carried out. The method was immunoSEQ multiplex PCR; TCRdb's version includes in-frame clones alone and lacks a portion of them. This sample has some 200,000 clones, with about 83% found just once. Sample: PBMCs. The chain carries TRBV5-6 and TRBJ2-5; 8 nucleotides align to TRBD1. The sequence derives from a girl between 5 and 17 years old in good health and CMV-seronegative. The CDR3 DNA reads as TGTGCCAGCAGCTTGGGGACAGGGTTCCTCCCGGGAGAGACCCAGTACTTC. Translated: CASSLGTGFLPGETQYF.